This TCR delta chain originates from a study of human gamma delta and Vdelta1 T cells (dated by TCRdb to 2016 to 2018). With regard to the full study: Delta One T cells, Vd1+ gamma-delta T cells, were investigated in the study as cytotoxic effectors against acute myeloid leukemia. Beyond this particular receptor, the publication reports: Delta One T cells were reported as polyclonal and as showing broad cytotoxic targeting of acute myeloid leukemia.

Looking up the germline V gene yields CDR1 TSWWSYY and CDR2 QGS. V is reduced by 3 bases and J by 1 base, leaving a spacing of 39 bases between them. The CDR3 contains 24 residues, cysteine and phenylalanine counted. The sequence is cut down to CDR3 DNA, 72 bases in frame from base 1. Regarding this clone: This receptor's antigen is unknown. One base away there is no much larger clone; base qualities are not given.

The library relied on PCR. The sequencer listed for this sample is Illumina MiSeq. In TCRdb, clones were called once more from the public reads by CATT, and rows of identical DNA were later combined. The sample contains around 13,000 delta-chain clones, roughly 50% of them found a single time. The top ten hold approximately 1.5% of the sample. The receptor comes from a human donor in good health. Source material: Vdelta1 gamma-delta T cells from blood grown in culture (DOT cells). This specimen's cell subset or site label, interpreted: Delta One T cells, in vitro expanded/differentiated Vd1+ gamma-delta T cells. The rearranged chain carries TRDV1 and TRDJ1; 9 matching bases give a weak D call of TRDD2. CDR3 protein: CALGEPHPRLPTIRTGGFTDKLIF. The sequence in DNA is TGTGCTCTTGGGGAGCCACACCCTCGCCTTCCTACCATTCGTACTGGGGGGTTCACCGATAAACTCATCTTT.